This is a list of T cell receptor beta chains from one sample in a study of blood T cell repertoires in COVID-19. Data came from immunoSEQ multiplex PCR; TCRdb stores just in-frame clones and leaves some out. The sample has more than 140,000 clones, 86% seen once. The specimen was peripheral blood. These receptors came from a woman aged 55-69 years with acute or convalescent COVID-19. The CDR3 runs from the conserved cysteine through the conserved F or W. The D gene is left open where the match is weak. Expanded clones get a size class; other rows say once, few or many, or leave the size out.

clone_size j_call v_call d_call cdr3_aa cdr3_nt
NA TRBJ1-5 TRBV4-1 NA CASSQQPQKSNQPQHF TGCGCCAGCAGCCAACAACCCCAGAAAAGCAATCAGCCCCAGCATTTT
NA TRBJ2-7 TRBV27 NA CASSLSGSYEQYF TGTGCCAGCAGTTTGTCAGGTTCCTACGAGCAGTACTTC
NA TRBJ2-3 TRBV28 NA CASSPTGRGTDTQYF TGTGCCAGCAGTCCGACAGGTCGAGGAACAGATACGCAGTATTTT
NA TRBJ2-3 TRBV18 NA CASSPRPGTDTQYF TGTGCCAGCTCACCACGTCCGGGCACAGATACGCAGTATTTT
NA TRBJ2-7 TRBV5-6 TRBD2 CASSLTTSGGHYEQYF TGTGCCAGCAGCTTGACGACTAGCGGGGGTCACTACGAGCAGTACTTC
NA TRBJ2-5 TRBV7-7 NA CASSVQGGETQYF TGTGCTAGCAGCGTTCAGGGTGGAGAGACCCAGTACTTC
NA TRBJ1-2 TRBV6-5 NA CASREGSYGYTF TGTGCCAGCCGGGAGGGGAGTTATGGCTACACCTTC
NA TRBJ1-3 TRBV19 TRBD1 CASSSTGISGNTIYF TGTGCCAGTAGCTCGACAGGGATCTCTGGAAACACCATATATTTT
NA TRBJ2-1 TRBV24-1 NA CATSAASVGAGNEQFF TGTGCCACCAGTGCCGCCTCCGTTGGGGCAGGCAATGAGCAGTTCTTC
NA TRBJ2-7 TRBV29-1 TRBD1 CSVWGDGQGVHEQYF TGCAGCGTTTGGGGGGACGGACAGGGCGTGCACGAGCAGTACTTC
NA TRBJ2-7 TRBV7-6 TRBD1 CASSSWDRGSYEQYF TGTGCCAGCAGCTCGTGGGACAGGGGCTCCTACGAGCAGTACTTC
NA TRBJ2-7 TRBV3-1/TRBV3-2 TRBD1 CAASGQGYEQYF TGTGCCGCCTCGGGACAGGGATACGAGCAGTACTTC
NA TRBJ2-3 TRBV7-8 TRBD2 CASSLGTAGGAADTQYF TGTGCCAGCAGCTTAGGAACTGCGGGGGGGGCCGCAGATACGCAGTATTTT
NA TRBJ2-3 TRBV18 TRBD1 CASSRQGIGADTQYF TGTGCCAGCTCACGACAGGGGATTGGCGCAGATACGCAGTATTTT
NA TRBJ1-6 TRBV6-5 NA CASIGFQDSPLHF TGTGCCAGCATTGGGTTCCAGGATTCACCCCTCCACTTT
NA TRBJ2-5 TRBV7-8 NA CASSLTGTSQETQYF TGTGCCAGCAGCTTAACCGGGACAAGCCAAGAGACCCAGTACTTC
once TRBJ2-7 TRBV3-1/TRBV3-2 TRBD2 CASSPKGVSGVPYEQYF TGTGCCAGCAGCCCGAAGGGGGTTAGCGGGGTGCCCTACGAGCAGTACTTC
NA TRBJ1-2 TRBV6-5 TRBD1 CASSLDRGNGYTF TGTGCCAGCAGCTTGGACAGGGGGAATGGCTACACCTTC
NA TRBJ2-2 TRBV10-3 NA CAIKAGRNTGELFF TGTGCCATCAAGGCAGGTCGTAACACCGGGGAGCTGTTTTTT
NA TRBJ2-2 TRBV4-2 NA CASSQGSRPGDGELFF TGTGCCAGCAGCCAGGGGTCCCGGCCCGGGGATGGGGAGCTGTTTTTT
NA TRBJ2-7 TRBV6-6 TRBD1 CASRAGTGYYEQYF TGTGCCAGCAGGGCCGGGACAGGGTACTACGAGCAGTACTTC
NA TRBJ1-2 TRBV6-5 TRBD1 CASRSGQGWGYTF TGTGCCAGCAGATCGGGACAGGGGTGGGGCTACACCTTC
few TRBJ2-6 TRBV19 NA CASSQGGGANVLTF TGTGCCAGTAGCCAGGGGGGCGGGGCCAACGTCCTGACTTTC
NA TRBJ2-7 TRBV10-1 NA CASSDPLGRGPYEQYF TGCGCCAGCAGTGACCCCCTGGGGCGGGGGCCATACGAGCAGTACTTC
NA TRBJ2-5 TRBV11-3 TRBD2 CASSSGLAGYSQETQYF TGTGCCAGCAGCTCAGGACTAGCGGGGTACTCCCAAGAGACCCAGTACTTC
NA TRBJ2-3 TRBV28 NA CASSLLSAGTDTQYF TGTGCCAGCAGTTTGTTATCGGCGGGCACAGATACGCAGTATTTT
NA TRBJ1-2 TRBV4-1 TRBD1 CASSQDLVGTGQGYTF TGCGCCAGCAGCCAAGATCTTGTTGGGACAGGCCAAGGCTACACCTTC
once TRBJ1-2 TRBV19 TRBD1 CASSIPGGRGYTF TGTGCCAGTAGTATACCAGGGGGCCGTGGCTACACCTTC
NA TRBJ2-7 TRBV7-9 TRBD1 CASSQSDRGTYEQYF TGTGCCAGCAGCCAATCGGACAGGGGAACCTACGAGCAGTACTTC
NA TRBJ2-3 TRBV5-4 TRBD1 CASSLRQGAADTQYF TGTGCCAGCAGCTTAAGACAGGGGGCAGCAGATACGCAGTATTTT
few TRBJ2-3 TRBV4-2 TRBD1 CASSHLDRSQDTQYF TGTGCCAGCAGCCATCTGGACAGGAGTCAAGATACGCAGTATTTT
NA TRBJ1-2 TRBV6-5 NA CASRRGQSNYGYTF TGTGCCAGCAGACGCGGACAGAGCAACTATGGCTACACCTTC
NA TRBJ2-5 TRBV3-1/TRBV3-2 TRBD2 CASSTAGGRPETQYF TGTGCCAGCAGCACAGCGGGGGGCCGGCCAGAGACCCAGTACTTC